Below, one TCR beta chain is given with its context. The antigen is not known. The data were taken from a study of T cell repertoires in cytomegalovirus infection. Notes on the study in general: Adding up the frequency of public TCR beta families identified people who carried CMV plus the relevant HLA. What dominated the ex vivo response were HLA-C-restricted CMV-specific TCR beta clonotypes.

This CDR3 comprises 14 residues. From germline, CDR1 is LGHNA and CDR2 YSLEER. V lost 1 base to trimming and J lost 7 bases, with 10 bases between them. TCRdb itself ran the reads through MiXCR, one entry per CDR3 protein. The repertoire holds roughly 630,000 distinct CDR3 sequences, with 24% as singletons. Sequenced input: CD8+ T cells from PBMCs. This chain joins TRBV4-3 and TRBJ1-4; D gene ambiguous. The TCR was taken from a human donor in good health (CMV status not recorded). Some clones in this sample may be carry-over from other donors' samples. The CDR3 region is CASSQGRPVEKLFF. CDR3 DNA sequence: TGCGCCAGCAGCCAAGGGAGGCCGGTTGAAAAACTGTTTTTT.